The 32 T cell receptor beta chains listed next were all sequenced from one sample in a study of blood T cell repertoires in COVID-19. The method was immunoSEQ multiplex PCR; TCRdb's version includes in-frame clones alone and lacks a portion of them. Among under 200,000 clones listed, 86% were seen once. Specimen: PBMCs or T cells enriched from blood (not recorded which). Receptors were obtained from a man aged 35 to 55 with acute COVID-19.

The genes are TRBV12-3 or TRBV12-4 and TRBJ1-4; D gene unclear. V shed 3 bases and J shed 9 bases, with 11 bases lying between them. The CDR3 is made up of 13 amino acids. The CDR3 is CASSFLVRKKLFF. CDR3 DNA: TGTGCCAGCAGTTTTCTTGTGAGAAAAAAACTGTTTTTT.

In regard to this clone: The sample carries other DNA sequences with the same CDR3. The chain's CDR3 is CASSLSTGGSYEQYF. CDR3 nucleotide sequence: TGTGCCAGCAGTTTATCGACAGGGGGCTCGTACGAGCAGTACTTC. The V call is TRBV27, the J call TRBJ2-7; 10 bases are a match to TRBD1. The CDR3 has 15 amino acids. The germline CDR1 and CDR2 sequences are MNHEY and SMNVEV (reference sequence). The ends lost 0 bases at V and 4 bases at J; junction bases unmatched: 3.

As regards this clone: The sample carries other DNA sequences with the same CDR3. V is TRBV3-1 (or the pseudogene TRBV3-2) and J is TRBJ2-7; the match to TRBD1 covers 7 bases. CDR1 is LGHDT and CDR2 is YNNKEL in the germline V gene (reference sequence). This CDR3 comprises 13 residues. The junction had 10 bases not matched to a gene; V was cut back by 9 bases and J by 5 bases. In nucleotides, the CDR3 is TGTGCCAGAGCCCCCGGGACAGACGACGAGCAGTACTTC. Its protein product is CARAPGTDDEQYF.

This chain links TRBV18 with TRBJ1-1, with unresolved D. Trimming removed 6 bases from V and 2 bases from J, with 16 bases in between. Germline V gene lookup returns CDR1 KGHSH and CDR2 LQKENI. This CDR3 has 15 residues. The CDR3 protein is CASSHSTTPNTEAFF. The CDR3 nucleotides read TGTGCCAGCTCCCACTCCACGACACCAAACACTGAAGCTTTCTTT.

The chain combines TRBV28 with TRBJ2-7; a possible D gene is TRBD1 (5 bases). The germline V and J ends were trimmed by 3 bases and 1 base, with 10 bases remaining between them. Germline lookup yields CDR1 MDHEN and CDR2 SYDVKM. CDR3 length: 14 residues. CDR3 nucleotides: TGTGCCAGCAGTTTTGATAGGGGATCCTACGAGCAGTACTTC. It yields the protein CASSFDRGSYEQYF. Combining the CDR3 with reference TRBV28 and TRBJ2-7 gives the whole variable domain DVKVTQSSRYLVKRTGEKVFLECVQDMDHENMFWYRQDPGLGLRLIYFSYDVKMKEKGDIPEGYSVSREKKERFSLILESASTNQTSMYLCASSFDRGSYEQYFGPGTRLTVT.

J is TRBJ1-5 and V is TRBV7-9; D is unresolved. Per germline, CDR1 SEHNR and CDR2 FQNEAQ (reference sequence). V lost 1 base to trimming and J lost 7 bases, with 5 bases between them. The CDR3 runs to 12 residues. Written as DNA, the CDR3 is TGTGCCAGCAGCTTAGGCGGGCAGCCCCAGCATTTT. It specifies CASSLGGQPQHF.

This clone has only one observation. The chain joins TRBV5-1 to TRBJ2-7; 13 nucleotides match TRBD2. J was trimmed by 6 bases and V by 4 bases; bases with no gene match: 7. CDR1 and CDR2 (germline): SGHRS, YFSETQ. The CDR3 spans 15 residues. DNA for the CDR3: TGCGCCAGCAGCCCCGGACTAGCGGGGGAGTCCGAGCAGTACTTC. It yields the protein CASSPGLAGESEQYF.

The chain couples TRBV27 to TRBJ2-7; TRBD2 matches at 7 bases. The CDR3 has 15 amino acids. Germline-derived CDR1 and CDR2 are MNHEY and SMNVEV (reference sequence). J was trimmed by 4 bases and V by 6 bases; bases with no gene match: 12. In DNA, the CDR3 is TGTGCCAGCAGGGATGGGACTACTTCGCTTTACGAGCAGTACTTC. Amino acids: CASRDGTTSLYEQYF.

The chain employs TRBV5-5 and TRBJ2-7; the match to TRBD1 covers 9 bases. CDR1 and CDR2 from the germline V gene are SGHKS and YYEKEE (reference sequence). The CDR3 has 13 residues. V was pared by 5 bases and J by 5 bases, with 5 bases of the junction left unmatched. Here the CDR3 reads CASRRDRANEQYF. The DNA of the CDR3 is TGTGCCAGCAGACGGGACAGGGCGAACGAGCAGTACTTC.

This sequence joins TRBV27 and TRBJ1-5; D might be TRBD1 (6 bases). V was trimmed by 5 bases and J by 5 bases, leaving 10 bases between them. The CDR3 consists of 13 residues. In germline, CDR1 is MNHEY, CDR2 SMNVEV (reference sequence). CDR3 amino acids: CASSLDSDQPQHF. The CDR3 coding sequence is TGTGCCAGCAGTCTGGACAGTGATCAGCCCCAGCATTTT.

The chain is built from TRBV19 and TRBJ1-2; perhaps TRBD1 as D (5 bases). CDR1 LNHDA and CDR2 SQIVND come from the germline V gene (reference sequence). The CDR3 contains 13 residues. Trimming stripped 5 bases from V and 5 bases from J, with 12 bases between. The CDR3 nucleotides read TGTGCCAGTAGTCCAGGGTTTTGGTATGGCTACACCTTC. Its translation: CASSPGFWYGYTF.

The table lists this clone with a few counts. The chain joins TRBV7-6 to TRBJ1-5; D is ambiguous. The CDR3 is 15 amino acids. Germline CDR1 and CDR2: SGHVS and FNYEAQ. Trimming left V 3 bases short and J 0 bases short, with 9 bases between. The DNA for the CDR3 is TGTGCCAGCAGCTTGTCGGGAGATAGCAATCAGCCCCAGCATTTT. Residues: CASSLSGDSNQPQHF.

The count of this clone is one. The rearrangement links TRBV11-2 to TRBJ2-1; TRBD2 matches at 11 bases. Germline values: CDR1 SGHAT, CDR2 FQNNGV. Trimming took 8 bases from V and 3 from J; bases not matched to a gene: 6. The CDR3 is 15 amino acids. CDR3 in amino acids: CASRPLAGGYNEQFF. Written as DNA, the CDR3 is TGTGCCAGCCGACCTCTAGCGGGAGGCTACAATGAGCAGTTCTTC.

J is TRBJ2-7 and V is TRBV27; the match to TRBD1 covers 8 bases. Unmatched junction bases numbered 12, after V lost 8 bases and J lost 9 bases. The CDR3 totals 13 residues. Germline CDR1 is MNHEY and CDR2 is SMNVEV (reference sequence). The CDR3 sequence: CASGSTGALVQYF. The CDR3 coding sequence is TGTGCCAGCGGATCGACAGGGGCCCTGGTGCAGTACTTC.

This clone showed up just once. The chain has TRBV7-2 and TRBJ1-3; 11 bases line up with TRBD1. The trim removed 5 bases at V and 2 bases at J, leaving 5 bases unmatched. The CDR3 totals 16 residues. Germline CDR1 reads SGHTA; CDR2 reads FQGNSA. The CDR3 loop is CASSGGQGAPGNTIYF. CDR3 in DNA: TGTGCCAGCAGCGGAGGACAGGGGGCGCCTGGAAACACCATATATTTT.

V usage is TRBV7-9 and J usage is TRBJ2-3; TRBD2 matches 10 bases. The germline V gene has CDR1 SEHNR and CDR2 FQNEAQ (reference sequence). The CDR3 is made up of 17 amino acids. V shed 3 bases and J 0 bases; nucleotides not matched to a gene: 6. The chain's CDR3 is CASSFPTSGISTDTQYF. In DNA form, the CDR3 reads TGTGCCAGCAGCTTTCCTACTAGCGGGATTAGCACAGATACGCAGTATTTT.

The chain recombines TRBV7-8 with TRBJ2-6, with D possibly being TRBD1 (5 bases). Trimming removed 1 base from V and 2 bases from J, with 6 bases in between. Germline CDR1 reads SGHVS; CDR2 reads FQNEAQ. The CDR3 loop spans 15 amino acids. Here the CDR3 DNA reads TGTGCCAGCAGCTTAGAAGGGGCTGGGGCCAACGTCCTGACTTTC. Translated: CASSLEGAGANVLTF.

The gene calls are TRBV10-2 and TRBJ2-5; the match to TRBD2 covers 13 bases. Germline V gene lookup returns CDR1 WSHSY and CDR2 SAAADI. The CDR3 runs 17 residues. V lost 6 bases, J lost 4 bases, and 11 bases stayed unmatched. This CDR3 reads CASSPVLAGGPRETQYF. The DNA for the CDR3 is TGCGCCAGCAGCCCAGTACTAGCGGGAGGGCCCCGAGAGACCCAGTACTTC.

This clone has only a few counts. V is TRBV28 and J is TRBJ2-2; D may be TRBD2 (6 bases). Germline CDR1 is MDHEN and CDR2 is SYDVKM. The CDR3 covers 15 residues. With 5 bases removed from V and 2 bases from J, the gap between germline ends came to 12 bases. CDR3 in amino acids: CASSPPSANTGELFF. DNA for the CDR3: TGTGCCAGCAGTCCTCCTAGCGCCAACACCGGGGAGCTGTTTTTT.

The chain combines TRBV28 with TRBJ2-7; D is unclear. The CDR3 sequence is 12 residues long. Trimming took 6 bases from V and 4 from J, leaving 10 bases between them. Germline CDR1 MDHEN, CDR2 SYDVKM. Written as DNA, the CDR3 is TGTGCCAGCAGAAGCGCGGATTACGAGCAGTACTTC. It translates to CASRSADYEQYF.

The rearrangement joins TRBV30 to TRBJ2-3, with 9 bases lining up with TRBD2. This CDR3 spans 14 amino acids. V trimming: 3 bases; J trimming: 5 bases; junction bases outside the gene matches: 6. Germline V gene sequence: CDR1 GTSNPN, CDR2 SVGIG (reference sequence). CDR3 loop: CAWSVSGSLDTQYF. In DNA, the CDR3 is TGTGCCTGGAGCGTTAGCGGGAGCCTAGATACGCAGTATTTT.

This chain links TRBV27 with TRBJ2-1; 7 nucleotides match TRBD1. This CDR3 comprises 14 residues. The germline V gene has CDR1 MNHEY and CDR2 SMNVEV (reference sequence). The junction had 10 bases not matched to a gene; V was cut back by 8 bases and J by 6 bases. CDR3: CASLFLQGFNEQFF. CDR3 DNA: TGTGCCAGCCTTTTCTTACAGGGGTTCAATGAGCAGTTCTTC.

The chain's CDR3 is CASSLGLASYEQYF. In DNA form, the CDR3 reads TGTGCCAGCAGCTTGGGACTCGCCTCCTACGAGCAGTACTTC. The V and J genes are TRBV5-6 and TRBJ2-7; D is undetermined. Germline values: CDR1 SGHDT, CDR2 YYEEEE. The CDR3 has 14 residues. Trimming removed 0 bases at V and 0 bases at J, with 7 bases between.

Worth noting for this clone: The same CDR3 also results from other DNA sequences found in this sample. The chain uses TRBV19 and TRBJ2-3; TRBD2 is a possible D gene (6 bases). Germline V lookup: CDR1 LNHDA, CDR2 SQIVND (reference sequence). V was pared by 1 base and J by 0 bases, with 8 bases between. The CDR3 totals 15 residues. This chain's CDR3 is CASSIAGTSTDTQYF. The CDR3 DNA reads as TGTGCCAGTAGTATAGCCGGGACTAGCACAGATACGCAGTATTTT. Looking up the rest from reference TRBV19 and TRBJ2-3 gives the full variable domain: DGGITQSPKYLFRKEGQNVTLSCEQNLNHDAMYWYRQDPGQGLRLIYYSQIVNDFQKGDIAEGYSVSREKKESFPLTVTSAQKNPTAFYLCASSIAGTSTDTQYFGPGTRLTVL.

CDR3 loop: CASSPPAGLNYEQYF. For the CDR3, the DNA is TGTGCCAGCAGCCCACCCGCGGGACTAAACTACGAGCAGTACTTC. The rearrangement joins TRBV7-2 to TRBJ2-7; 7 bases fit TRBD2. CDR1 is SGHTA and CDR2 is FQGNSA in the germline V gene. This CDR3 region has 15 residues. Unmatched junction bases numbered 10, after V lost 5 bases and J lost 3 bases.

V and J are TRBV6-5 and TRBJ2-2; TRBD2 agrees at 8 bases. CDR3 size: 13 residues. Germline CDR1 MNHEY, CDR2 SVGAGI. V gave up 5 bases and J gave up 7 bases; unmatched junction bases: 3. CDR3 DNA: TGTGCCAGCAGTCCCAGCGGGAGCGGGGAGCTGTTTTTT. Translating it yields CASSPSGSGELFF.

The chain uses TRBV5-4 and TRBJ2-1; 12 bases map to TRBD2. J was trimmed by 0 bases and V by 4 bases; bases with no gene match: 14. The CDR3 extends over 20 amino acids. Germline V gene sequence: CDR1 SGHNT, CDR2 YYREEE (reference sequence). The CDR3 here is CASSPRLAGEFTSSYNEQFF. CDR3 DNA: TGTGCCAGCAGCCCGAGACTAGCGGGAGAGTTCACGAGCTCCTACAATGAGCAGTTCTTC.

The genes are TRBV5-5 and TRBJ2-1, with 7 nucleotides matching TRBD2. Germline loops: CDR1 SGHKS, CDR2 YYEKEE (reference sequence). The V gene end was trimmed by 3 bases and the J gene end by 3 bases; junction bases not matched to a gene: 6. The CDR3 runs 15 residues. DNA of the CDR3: TGTGCCAGCAGCTCGACCCTAGCGGTCTACAATGAGCAGTTCTTC. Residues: CASSSTLAVYNEQFF.

The CDR3 coding sequence is TGTGCCATCAGAGAAGGGACAGGGGAACAGCCCCAGCATTTT. It is translated as CAIREGTGEQPQHF. The chain recombines TRBV10-3 with TRBJ1-5; 10 nucleotides align to TRBD1. From germline, CDR1 is ENHRY and CDR2 SYGVKD. V shed 6 bases, J shed 7 bases, and the junction held 6 bases outside the gene matches. This CDR3 is 14 amino acids long.

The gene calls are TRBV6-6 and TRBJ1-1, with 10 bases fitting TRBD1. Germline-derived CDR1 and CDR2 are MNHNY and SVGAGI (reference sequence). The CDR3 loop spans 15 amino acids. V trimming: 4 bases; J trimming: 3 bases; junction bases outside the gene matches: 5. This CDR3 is CASSFRTGGDTEAFF. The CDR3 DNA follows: TGTGCCAGCAGTTTTCGGACAGGGGGGGACACTGAAGCTTTCTTT.

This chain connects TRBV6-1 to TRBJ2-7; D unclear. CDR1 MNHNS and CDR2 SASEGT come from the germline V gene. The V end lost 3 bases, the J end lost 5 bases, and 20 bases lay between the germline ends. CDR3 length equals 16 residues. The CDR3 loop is CASSDVYRALLHEQYF. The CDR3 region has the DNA TGTGCCAGCAGTGACGTTTACAGAGCTTTGTTGCACGAGCAGTACTTC.

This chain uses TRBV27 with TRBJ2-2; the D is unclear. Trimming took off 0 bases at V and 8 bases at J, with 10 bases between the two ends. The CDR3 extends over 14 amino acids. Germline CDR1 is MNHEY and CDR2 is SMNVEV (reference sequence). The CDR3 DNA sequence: TGTGCCAGCAGTTTATCTCGCGTTCGGGGGGAGCTGTTTTTT. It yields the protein CASSLSRVRGELFF.